This T cell receptor (beta chain) appears in the sequencing data of a study of blood T cell repertoires in COVID-19. Study context: T cells, B-cell-depleted T cells, or PBMCs supplied cDNA or gDNA.

Sequencing was performed with immunoSEQ multiplex PCR; in TCRdb, only in-frame clones are kept and a portion is missing. Found here are more than 150,000 clones, approximately 80% of them singletons; the top ten hold around 7%. Sequenced input: peripheral blood. This sequence was found in a human donor in a cohort sampled during active COVID-19.

The CDR3 nucleotides read TGTGCCGCCTCACAGGGGGACCAAGAGACCCAGTACTTC. It translates to CAASQGDQETQYF. J is TRBJ2-5 and V is TRBV12-3 or TRBV12-4, with 8 bases identical to TRBD1. The length of the CDR3 is 13 residues. J was trimmed by 0 bases and V by 11 bases; bases with no gene match: 5.